The present T cell receptor beta chain was sequenced within a study of T cells in women clearing cervical HPV infection. Study context: Cases' blood sampling followed lesion detection by median around 150 days (90 to 200).

With regard to this clone: Coverage ceases 3 residues before the CDR3 finishes, and the germline J gene fills in the end.

Only in-frame clones appear in the TCRdb table, and some are missing; sequencing was by immunoSEQ multiplex PCR. The table lists some 15,000 clones. All donors had a single incident cervical HPV16 infection, not prevalent. Trimming cost V 7 bases and J 8 bases; bases outside gene matches: 10. This CDR3 is built from 15 residues. In germline, CDR1 is SNHLY, CDR2 FYNNEI. The sequence derives from a woman between 18 and 75 years old with a cervical HPV16 infection that either progressed to CIN3+ or cleared (not recorded which). This chain joins TRBV2 and TRBJ1-4, with 10 bases lining up with TRBD1. Sequencing was performed on blood buffy coat. CDR3 region: CASKDRGILAEKLFF. Partial CDR3 DNA: TGTGCCAGCAAGGACAGGGGGATCTTGGCGGAAAAA.